Presented here are 19 T cell receptor beta chains from one specimen sequenced in a study of blood T cells in healthy people across ages. A second PCR, run for about 6 to 11 cycles, used a sample-barcoded 5' primer plus a J-beta primer mix. TCRdb analysed the 5' RACE reads with MiXCR anew, one entry per CDR3 protein. The sample includes 1.5 million to 1.8 million distinct CDR3 sequences, approximately 39% of them seen just once. Sequenced sample: blood. The receptor source for this set is a young woman in good health.

Regarding this clonotype: At one boundary the junction diverges from the germline segment, which might be a read error. The rearrangement uses TRBV9 and TRBJ1-1; D is unclear. This CDR3 has 14 residues. CDR1 is SGDLS, CDR2 YYNGEE, per germline. CDR3 DNA: TGTGCCAGCAACGTAGTGGATGGGGACACTGAAGCTTTCTTT. Protein: CASNVVDGDTEAFF.

The J gene is TRBJ2-7, the V gene TRBV20-1, with 9 bases identical to TRBD1. Unmatched junction bases numbered 5, after V lost 3 bases and J lost 2 bases. CDR1 is DFQATT, CDR2 SNEGSKA, per germline (reference sequence). CDR3 length: 14 residues. The CDR3 sequence: CSARPTGGTYEQYF. As DNA, the CDR3 is TGCAGTGCTAGGCCGACAGGGGGGACCTACGAGCAGTACTTC.

This clonotype was seen more than once but under ten times. The genes are TRBV27 and TRBJ1-2, with D uncertain. The V and J ends lost 6 bases and 4 bases respectively, with 12 bases between them. This CDR3 spans 13 amino acids. Germline V gives CDR1 MNHEY, CDR2 SMNVEV (reference sequence). In DNA form, the CDR3 reads TGTGCCAGCAGGGCCGGGTCCTTCTATGGCTACACCTTC. It specifies CASRAGSFYGYTF.

The chain combines TRBV6-6 with TRBJ2-3; D perhaps matches TRBD1 (5 bases). CDR3 length: 16 residues. Trimming removed 0 bases at V and 4 bases at J, with 14 bases between. CDR1 and CDR2 from the germline V gene are MNHNY and SVGAGI (reference sequence). CDR3 residues: CASSYSTVRDSDTQYF. For the CDR3, the DNA is TGTGCCAGCAGTTACTCGACCGTCAGGGATTCAGATACGCAGTATTTT.

This clonotype showed up just a few times. This rearrangement joins TRBV6-2 or TRBV6-3 to TRBJ1-1, with 7 bases that match TRBD1. V was pared by 8 bases and J by 5 bases, with 11 bases of the junction left unmatched. CDR3 length: 14 amino acids. CDR1 and CDR2 from the germline V gene are MNHEY and SVGEGT. The CDR3: CASLEEQGKTEAFF. In nucleotides, the CDR3 is TGTGCCAGCTTAGAGGAACAGGGGAAGACTGAAGCTTTCTTT.

The J gene is TRBJ1-2, the V gene TRBV9; 7 nucleotides line up with TRBD1. CDR1 and CDR2 from the germline V gene are SGDLS and YYNGEE. CDR3 size: 14 residues. V lost 3 bases and J lost 5; bases outside the gene matches: 7. CDR3 coding DNA: TGTGCCAGCAGCGGTGGACAGGCCACATATGGCTACACCTTC. This encodes CASSGGQATYGYTF.

The rearrangement links TRBV7-9 to TRBJ2-1; 7 bases match TRBD1. CDR1 is SEHNR, CDR2 FQNEAQ, per germline (reference sequence). After removal of 7 bases from V and 2 bases from J, the junction contained 8 bases not matched to a gene. The CDR3 extends over 15 amino acids. This CDR3 reads CASTLTGRPYNEQFF. CDR3 bases: TGTGCCAGCACCTTGACAGGGAGACCCTACAATGAGCAGTTCTTC.

This chain uses TRBV7-9 with TRBJ1-2; D perhaps matches TRBD1 (5 bases). Germline CDR1 is SEHNR and CDR2 is FQNEAQ (reference sequence). V was pared by 5 bases and J by 2 bases, with 12 bases between. The CDR3 runs 14 residues. The CDR3 loop is CASSPDIPNYGYTF. The DNA of the CDR3 is TGTGCCAGCAGCCCGGACATACCGAACTATGGCTACACCTTC. Full variable domain (missing parts from reference TRBV7-9 and TRBJ1-2): DTGVSQNPRHKITKRGQNVTFRCDPISEHNRLYWYRQTLGQGPEFLTYFQNEAQLEKSRLLSDRFSAERPKGSFSTLEIQRTEQGDSAMYLCASSPDIPNYGYTFGSGTRLTVV.

V is TRBV20-1 and J is TRBJ2-4; TRBD2 matches at 10 bases. CDR1 and CDR2 from the germline V gene are DFQATT and SNEGSKA (reference sequence). The CDR3 covers 14 residues. Trimming cost V 4 bases and J 15 bases; bases outside gene matches: 15. The CDR3 DNA follows: TGCAGTGCTACCGGAGGGACTAGCGAACGTGGGTCGTACTTC. Its protein product is CSATGGTSERGSYF.

This clonotype was seen more than once but under ten times. One end of the junction fails to match germline, which may point to a read error. The chain employs TRBV7-2 and TRBJ1-1; tentatively, D is TRBD1 (6 bases). CDR1 is SGHTA, CDR2 FQGNSA, per germline. The length of the CDR3 is 16 residues. The CDR3 sequence: CASSLAHGGLNTEVFF. The CDR3 region has the DNA TGTGCCAGCAGCTTAGCGCATGGGGGGCTGAACACTGAAGTTTTCTTT.

Concerning this clonotype: A read error may produce the germline difference seen at one junction end. The chain uses TRBV6-2 or TRBV6-3 and TRBJ2-1, with 13 bases matching TRBD2. The V gene's germline CDR1 is MNHEY and CDR2 SVGEGT. The CDR3 covers 18 residues. CDR3 residues: CAGSLLAGGPSSYNEQFF. The DNA for the CDR3 is TGTGCCGGCAGTTTACTAGCGGGAGGGCCGAGCTCCTACAATGAGCAGTTCTTC.

The chain couples TRBV7-2 to TRBJ2-1; TRBD2 agrees at 9 bases. In germline, CDR1 is SGHTA, CDR2 FQGNSA. Trimming took 5 bases from V and 4 from J; bases not matched to a gene: 6. The CDR3 spans 15 residues. CDR3 in amino acids: CASSIIAGAYNEQFF. DNA of the CDR3: TGTGCCAGCAGCATAATAGCGGGAGCGTACAATGAGCAGTTCTTC.

The rearrangement links TRBV7-2 to TRBJ1-5; tentatively, D is TRBD1 (6 bases). In germline, CDR1 is SGHTA, CDR2 FQGNSA. V lost 5 bases and J 4 bases, leaving 9 bases between the germline ends. This CDR3 has 13 residues. CDR3 DNA: TGTACCAGCAGCGGAGGACAGAATCAGCCCCAGCATTTT. Residues: CTSSGGQNQPQHF.

This clonotype was recorded a few times. The chain joins TRBV4-3 to TRBJ1-2; D is unresolved. This CDR3 contains 15 residues. V lost 1 base and J 4 bases, leaving 13 bases between the germline ends. Per the germline V gene, CDR1 is LGHNA and CDR2 is YSLEER. The CDR3 reads CASSQGSGNPYGYTF. CDR3 nucleotides: TGCGCCAGCAGCCAAGGAAGCGGGAACCCCTATGGCTACACCTTC.

This clonotype has a handful of counts. The V gene is TRBV19, the J gene TRBJ2-1, with D possibly matching TRBD1 (5 bases). CDR3 length equals 14 residues. The germline V and J ends were trimmed by 10 bases and 1 base, with 14 bases remaining between them. Germline V gene data show CDR1 as LNHDA and CDR2 as SQIVND (reference sequence). CDR3 coding DNA: TGTGCCACCAAAGGGGTGTTGTCCTACAATGAGCAGTTCTTC. Translating gives CATKGVLSYNEQFF.

The count of this clonotype is one. The V gene is TRBV11-1, the J gene TRBJ2-1; weak D call: TRBD2 (6 bases). This CDR3 is 12 amino acids long. Trimming took 7 bases from V and 7 from J, leaving 11 bases between them. Looked up from germline, CDR1 is SGHAT and CDR2 is FQDESV (reference sequence). Here the CDR3 reads CASNSGWNEQFF. The CDR3 DNA reads TGTGCCAGCAATAGCGGTTGGAATGAGCAGTTCTTC.

This clonotype appeared many times. The DNA of the CDR3 is TGTGCCAGCAGCTCGCCAGAGGACAACTACAATGAGCAGTACTTC. Protein: CASSSPEDNYNEQYF. The chain joins TRBV7-2 to TRBJ2-1, with a weak D call TRBD1 (5 bases). The J call may be faulty, since TRBJ2-7 better matches the DNA end. The CDR3 has 15 amino acids. Germline CDR1 reads SGHTA; CDR2 reads FQGNSA.

DNA for the CDR3: TGCAGCGTTGATGGGGCGGGGGACGGAAGCACAGATACGCAGTATTTT. This translates into CSVDGAGDGSTDTQYF. The chain employs TRBV29-1 and TRBJ2-3, with 7 bases identical to TRBD2. This CDR3 region has 16 residues. Trimming cost V 3 bases and J 0 bases; bases outside gene matches: 9. CDR1 and CDR2 (germline): SQVTM, ANQGSEA.

The rearrangement joins TRBV7-2 to TRBJ1-4; D is possibly TRBD1 (6 bases). Germline CDR1 and CDR2: SGHTA and FQGNSA. V lost 1 base, J lost 2 bases, and 11 bases lay in between. The CDR3 spans 16 residues. CDR3 loop: CASSLGSTGTNEKLFF. Here the CDR3 DNA reads TGTGCCAGCAGCTTAGGATCTACAGGGACTAATGAAAAACTGTTTTTT.